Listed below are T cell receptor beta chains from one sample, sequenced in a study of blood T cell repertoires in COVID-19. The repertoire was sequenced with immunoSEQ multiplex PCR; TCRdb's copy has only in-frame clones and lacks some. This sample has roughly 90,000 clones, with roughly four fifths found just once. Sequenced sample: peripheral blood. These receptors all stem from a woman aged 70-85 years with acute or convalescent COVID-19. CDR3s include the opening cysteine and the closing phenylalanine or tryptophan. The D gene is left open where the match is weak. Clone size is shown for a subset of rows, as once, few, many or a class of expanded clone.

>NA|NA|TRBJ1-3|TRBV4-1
CASSQEASGNTIYF
TGCGCCAGCAGCCAAGAAGCTTCGGGAAACACCATATATTTT
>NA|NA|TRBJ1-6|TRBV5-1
CASSLQGDDNSPLHF
TGCGCCAGCAGCTTACAGGGTGATGATAATTCACCCCTCCACTTT
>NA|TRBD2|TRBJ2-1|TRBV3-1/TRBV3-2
CASSSSGANYNEQFF
TGTGCCAGCAGCTCCAGCGGGGCCAACTACAATGAGCAGTTCTTC
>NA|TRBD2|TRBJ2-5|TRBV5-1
CASSTGLAWETQYF
TGCGCCAGCAGCACGGGACTAGCGTGGGAGACCCAGTACTTC
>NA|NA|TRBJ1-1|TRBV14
CASSQSLGGWYTEAFF
TGTGCCAGCAGCCAATCCTTGGGGGGATGGTACACTGAAGCTTTCTTT
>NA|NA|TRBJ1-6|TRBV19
CASSEGVGNSPLHF
TGTGCCAGTAGTGAAGGGGTGGGTAATTCACCCCTCCACTTT
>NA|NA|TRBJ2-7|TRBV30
CACSRGQSYEQYF
TGTGCCTGCAGCAGGGGTCAGTCCTACGAGCAGTACTTC
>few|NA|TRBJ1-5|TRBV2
CASSVGREDQPQHF
TGTGCCAGCAGTGTGGGCAGGGAGGATCAGCCCCAGCATTTT
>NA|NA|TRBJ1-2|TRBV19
CATSLTVNYGYTF
TGTGCCACCTCCCTGACAGTGAACTATGGCTACACCTTC
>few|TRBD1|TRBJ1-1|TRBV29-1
CSGGGKNTEAFF
TGCAGCGGAGGGGGCAAGAACACTGAAGCTTTCTTT
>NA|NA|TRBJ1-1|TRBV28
CASSFFAGATEAFF
TGTGCCAGCAGTTTCTTTGCTGGGGCAACTGAAGCTTTCTTT
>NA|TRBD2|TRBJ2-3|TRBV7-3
CASSLGGGRTDTQYF
TGTGCCAGCAGCTTAGGCGGGGGTCGCACAGATACGCAGTATTTT
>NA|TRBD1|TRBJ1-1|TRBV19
CASSGRTGPQSFF
TGTGCCAGTAGTGGGAGGACAGGGCCGCAATCTTTCTTT
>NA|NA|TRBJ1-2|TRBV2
CASSVGGGYGYTF
TGTGCCAGCAGTGTGGGGGGAGGCTATGGCTACACCTTC
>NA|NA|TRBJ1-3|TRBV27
CASSLRGTGGNTIYF
TGTGCCAGCAGTTTGCGCGGGACTGGGGGAAACACCATATATTTT
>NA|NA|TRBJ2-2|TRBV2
CASRQTGTGELFF
TGTGCCAGCAGGCAAACAGGGACCGGGGAGCTGTTTTTT
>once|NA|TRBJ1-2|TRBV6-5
CVTTGSRESYTF
TGTGTCACCACAGGGAGCAGGGAGAGCTACACCTTC
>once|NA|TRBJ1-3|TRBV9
CASSVTDVENTIYF
TGTGCCAGCAGCGTAACAGACGTGGAAAACACCATATATTTT
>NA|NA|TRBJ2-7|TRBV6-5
CASSRQIYEQYF
TGTGCCAGCAGCCGACAGATCTACGAGCAGTACTTC
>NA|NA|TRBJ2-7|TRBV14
CASSPGRGLSYEQYF
TGTGCCAGCAGCCCCGGGAGGGGGCTGTCCTACGAGCAGTACTTC
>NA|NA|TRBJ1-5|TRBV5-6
CASSWGGPSNQPQHF
TGTGCCAGCAGCTGGGGAGGCCCTAGCAATCAGCCCCAGCATTTT
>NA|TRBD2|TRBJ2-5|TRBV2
CASGYSGGAEETQYF
TGTGCCAGCGGCTATAGCGGGGGGGCGGAAGAGACCCAGTACTTC
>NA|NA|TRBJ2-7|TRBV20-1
CSASSRGSSGEQYF
TGCAGTGCTAGTTCGCGGGGCAGCTCGGGCGAGCAGTACTTC
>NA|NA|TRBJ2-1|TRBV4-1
CASSPRLPLNAEQFF
TGCGCCAGCAGCCCGCGGCTACCACTAAACGCGGAGCAGTTCTTC
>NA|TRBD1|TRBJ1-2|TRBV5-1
CASSFYGTGVVKYGYTF
TGCGCCAGCAGCTTTTACGGGACAGGGGTGGTAAAATATGGCTACACCTTC
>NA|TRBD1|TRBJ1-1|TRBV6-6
CASIKDRANTEAFF
TGTGCCAGCATCAAAGACAGGGCGAACACTGAAGCTTTCTTT
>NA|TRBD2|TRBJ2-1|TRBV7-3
CASSSTPSGGNEQFF
TGTGCCAGCAGCTCCACGCCCTCGGGGGGCAATGAGCAGTTCTTC
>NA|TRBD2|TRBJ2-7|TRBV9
CASSVGTSGVAEQYF
TGTGCCAGCAGCGTAGGGACTAGCGGGGTTGCCGAGCAGTACTTC
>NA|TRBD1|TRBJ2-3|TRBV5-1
CASSGAGTDADTQYF
TGCGCCAGCAGCGGGGCCGGGACAGATGCAGATACGCAGTATTTT
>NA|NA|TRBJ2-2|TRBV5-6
CASSYTNTGELFF
TGTGCCAGCAGCTATACGAACACCGGGGAGCTGTTTTTT
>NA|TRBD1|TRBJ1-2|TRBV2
CASSDYGQGSGYTF
TGTGCCAGCAGCGATTACGGACAGGGTAGCGGCTACACCTTC
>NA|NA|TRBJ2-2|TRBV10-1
CASSVGGAGSGELFF
TGCGCCAGCAGTGTGGGGGGGGCAGGGTCCGGGGAGCTGTTTTTT
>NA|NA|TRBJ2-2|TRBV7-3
CASSARGTNTGELFF
TGTGCCAGCAGCGCCCGAGGGACGAACACCGGGGAGCTGTTTTTT
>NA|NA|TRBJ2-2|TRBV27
CASSPLPSGRPTRTGELFF
TGTGCCAGCAGTCCACTCCCGTCAGGGCGGCCCACGAGGACCGGGGAGCTGTTTTTT
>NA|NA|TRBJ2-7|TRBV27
CASSSQGNYEQYF
TGTGCCAGCAGTTCTCAGGGGAACTACGAGCAGTACTTC
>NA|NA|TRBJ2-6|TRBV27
CASSLESGANVLTF
TGTGCCAGCAGTTTAGAGTCTGGGGCCAACGTCCTGACTTTC
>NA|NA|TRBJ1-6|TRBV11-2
CASSYDAGARNSPLHF
TGTGCCAGCAGTTATGATGCGGGGGCGCGTAATTCACCCCTCCACTTT
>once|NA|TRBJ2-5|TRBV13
CASSLRLQETQYF
TGTGCCAGCAGCCTCAGGCTTCAAGAGACCCAGTACTTC
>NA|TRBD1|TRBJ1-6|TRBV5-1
CASSLSGGVNNSPLHF
TGCGCCAGCAGCTTGTCAGGGGGCGTTAATAATTCACCCCTCCACTTT
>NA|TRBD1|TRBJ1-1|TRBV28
CASRDGQGRRTEAFF
TGTGCCAGCAGGGATGGACAGGGGAGGAGGACTGAAGCTTTCTTT
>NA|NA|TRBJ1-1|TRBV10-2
CASKRGTAGNTEAFF
TGCGCCAGCAAAAGGGGGACGGCAGGGAACACTGAAGCTTTCTTT
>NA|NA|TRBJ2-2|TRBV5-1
CASSLSAGTGELFF
TGCGCCAGCAGCTTGTCTGCCGGGACCGGGGAGCTGTTTTTT
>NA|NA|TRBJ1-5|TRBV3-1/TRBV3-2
CASSPNPGSNQPQHF
TGTGCCAGCAGCCCCAACCCTGGCAGCAATCAGCCCCAGCATTTT
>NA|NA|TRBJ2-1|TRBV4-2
CASSQESSGFSYNEQFF
TGTGCCAGCAGCCAAGAGTCCAGCGGGTTTTCCTACAATGAGCAGTTCTTC
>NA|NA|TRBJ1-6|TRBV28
CASGTVVYNSPLHF
TGTGCCAGCGGGACTGTTGTCTATAATTCACCCCTCCACTTT
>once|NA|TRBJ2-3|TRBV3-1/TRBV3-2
CASSHQERAYTDTQYF
TGTGCCAGCAGCCACCAAGAGCGGGCGTACACAGATACGCAGTATTTT
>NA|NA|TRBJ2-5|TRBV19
CASSIQETQYF
TGTGCCAGTAGTATCCAGGAGACCCAGTACTTC
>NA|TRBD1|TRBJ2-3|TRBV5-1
CASSFRQGTGWADTQYF
TGCGCCAGCAGCTTCCGACAGGGTACAGGGTGGGCAGATACGCAGTATTTT
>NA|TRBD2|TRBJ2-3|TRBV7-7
CASSSNAWRGGNTDTQYF
TGTGCTAGCAGCTCCAATGCCTGGCGGGGGGGAAACACAGATACGCAGTATTTT
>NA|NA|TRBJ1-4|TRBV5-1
CASSPWGREKLFF
TGCGCCAGCAGCCCCTGGGGGAGGGAAAAACTGTTTTTT
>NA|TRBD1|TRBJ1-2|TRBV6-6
CASSPGQGALIYGYTF
TGTGCCAGCAGTCCGGGACAGGGGGCCCTCATCTATGGCTACACCTTC
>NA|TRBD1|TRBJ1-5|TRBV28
CASSAYRGSNQPQHF
TGTGCCAGCAGTGCATACAGGGGTAGCAATCAGCCCCAGCATTTT
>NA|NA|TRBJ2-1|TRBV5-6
CASSSPMQGYSYNEQFF
TGTGCCAGCAGCTCACCCATGCAGGGCTACTCCTACAATGAGCAGTTCTTC
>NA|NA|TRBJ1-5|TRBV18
CASSTTPYSNQPQHF
TGTGCCAGCTCAACGACACCCTATAGCAATCAGCCCCAGCATTTT